Following are 5 T cell receptor beta chains from one sample sequenced in a study of cytomegalovirus exposure and HLA in healthy donors. 60 Vbeta and 13 Jbeta primers were used in PCR. The assay was immunoSEQ multiplex PCR, and TCRdb's table has in-frame clones only and misses some. The table lists around 58,000 clones, around four fifths of them singletons, with more than 4.5% in the top ten. Source material: PBMCs. The receptors stem from a male donor in good health and CMV-seropositive.

The chain couples TRBV7-9 to TRBJ2-1, with TRBD2 matching 11 bases. CDR1 is SEHNR, CDR2 FQNEAQ, per germline (reference sequence). CDR3 length equals 16 residues. V trimming: 4 bases; J trimming: 8 bases; junction bases outside the gene matches: 10. Here the CDR3 DNA reads TGTGCCAGCAGCTCAGGTAGCGGGGGGGCTCAGGATGAGCAGTTCTTC. Translating it yields CASSSGSGGAQDEQFF.

This chain uses TRBV4-3 with TRBJ2-7, with 10 bases aligning to TRBD1. V dropped 5 bases and J dropped 4; count of bases not matched to a gene: 8. The CDR3 length is 15 residues. In germline, CDR1 is LGHNA, CDR2 YSLEER. The chain's CDR3 is CASSVGQGLSYEQYF. DNA for the CDR3: TGCGCCAGCAGCGTGGGACAGGGGCTTAGTTACGAGCAGTACTTC.

This clone was detected only a few times. This chain links TRBV7-3 with TRBJ1-1; D is ambiguous. The CDR3 runs 17 residues. The V end lost 2 bases, the J end lost 0 bases, and 16 bases lay between the germline ends. CDR1 and CDR2 (germline): SGHTA, FQGTGA. The CDR3 loop reads CASSLWAREGVNTEAFF. DNA for the CDR3: TGTGCCAGCAGCTTATGGGCAAGGGAGGGCGTGAACACTGAAGCTTTCTTT.

V is TRBV4-1 and J is TRBJ2-3; D is perhaps TRBD2 (6 bases). Trimming shortened V by 0 bases and J by 0 bases, and 16 bases separated the two germline ends. The germline CDR1 and CDR2 sequences are MGHRA and YSYEKL. The CDR3 consists of 18 residues. The CDR3 sequence: CASSQEPPGVFSTDTQYF. DNA of the CDR3: TGCGCCAGCAGCCAAGAACCGCCGGGGGTTTTTAGCACAGATACGCAGTATTTT.

This clone was counted once. This rearrangement joins TRBV6-5 to TRBJ2-7, with 8 nucleotides matching TRBD1. From germline, CDR1 is MNHEY and CDR2 SVGAGI. There are 12 residues in the CDR3. CDR3 amino acids: CATGTGGYEQYF. The CDR3, as DNA: TGTGCGACCGGGACAGGAGGCTACGAGCAGTACTTC.